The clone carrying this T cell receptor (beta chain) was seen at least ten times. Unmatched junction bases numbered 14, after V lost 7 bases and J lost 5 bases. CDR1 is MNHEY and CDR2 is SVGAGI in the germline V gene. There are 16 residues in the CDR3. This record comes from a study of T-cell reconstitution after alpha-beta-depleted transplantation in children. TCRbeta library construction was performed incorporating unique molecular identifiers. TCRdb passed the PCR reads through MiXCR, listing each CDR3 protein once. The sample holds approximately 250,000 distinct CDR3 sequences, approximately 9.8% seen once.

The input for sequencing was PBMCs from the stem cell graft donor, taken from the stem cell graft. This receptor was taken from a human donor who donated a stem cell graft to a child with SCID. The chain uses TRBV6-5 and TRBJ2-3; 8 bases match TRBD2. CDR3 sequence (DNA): TGTGCCAGCACCCTATCCCGGGGGGGGCAGGGAGATACGCAGTATTTT. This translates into CASTLSRGGQGDTQYF.